This TCR beta chain was observed in a study of shared clonotypes between healthy human individuals. Study context: Used for every donor were three CD4 naive, three CD4 memory, two CD8 naive and one CD8 memory plate.

Deep-level assay runs were performed. The repertoire was sequenced with immunoSEQ multiplex PCR; TCRdb's copy has only in-frame clones and lacks some. Counted here are 2,500,000 or so clones, 92% occurring once; the ten biggest clones make up around 0.4%. The sequencing sample was made of naive CD4+ T cells from PBMCs. The subset was: CD45RA+ positively selected. This TCR was sampled from a young man in good health. Some clones in this sample may be carry-over from other donors' samples.

The CDR3 nucleotides read TGTGCCAGCGGCGGGCAGATTGAAGCTTTCTTT. It codes for CASGGQIEAFF. V usage is TRBV28 and J usage is TRBJ1-1; no clear D. Germline CDR1 is MDHEN and CDR2 is SYDVKM. Trimming cost V 8 bases and J 7 bases, with 11 bases left between them. The CDR3 spans 11 residues.